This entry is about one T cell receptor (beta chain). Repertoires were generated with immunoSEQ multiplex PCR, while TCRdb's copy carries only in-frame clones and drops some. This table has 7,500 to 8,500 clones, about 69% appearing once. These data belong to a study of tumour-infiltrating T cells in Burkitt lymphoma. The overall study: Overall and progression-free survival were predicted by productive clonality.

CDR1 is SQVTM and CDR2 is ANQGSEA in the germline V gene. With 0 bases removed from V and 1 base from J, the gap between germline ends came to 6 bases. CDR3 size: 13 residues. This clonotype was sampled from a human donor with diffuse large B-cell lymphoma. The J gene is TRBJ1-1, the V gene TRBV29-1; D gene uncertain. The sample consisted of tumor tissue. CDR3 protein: CSVEDGKNTEAFF. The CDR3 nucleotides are TGCAGCGTTGAAGATGGGAAGAACACTGAAGCTTTCTTT.